These 20 T cell receptor beta chains were all obtained from the same sample, sequenced in a study of T cell changes during pregnancy in multiple sclerosis. The assay was immunoSEQ multiplex PCR, and TCRdb's table has in-frame clones only and misses some. Of around 63,000 clones listed, almost 95% are singletons. The source material was CD8+ T cells from peripheral blood mononuclear cells, sampled in the third trimester of pregnancy. These receptors came from a female donor in good health, enrolled as a control in a pregnancy study.

This chain joins TRBV30 and TRBJ1-1; D remains ambiguous. CDR1 and CDR2 from the germline V gene are GTSNPN and SVGIG (reference sequence). With 0 bases removed from V and 2 bases from J, the gap between germline ends came to 7 bases. This CDR3 is 13 amino acids long. The CDR3 sequence is CAWSVVANTEAFF. The CDR3 DNA reads TGTGCCTGGAGTGTGGTAGCTAACACTGAAGCTTTCTTT.

The genes are TRBV4-3 and TRBJ2-3, with TRBD2 matching over 10 bases. Germline-derived CDR1 and CDR2 are LGHNA and YSLEER. V trimming: 0 bases; J trimming: 1 base; junction bases outside the gene matches: 4. The CDR3 has 17 amino acids. CDR3 coding DNA: TGCGCCAGCAGCCAAGATATCACTAGCGGGGGCACAGATACGCAGTATTTT. Protein: CASSQDITSGGTDTQYF.

This clone was counted a single time. The J gene is TRBJ2-7, the V gene TRBV5-1; TRBD1 matches at 12 bases. CDR1 is SGHRS, CDR2 YFSETQ, per germline. The CDR3 loop spans 19 amino acids. The trim removed 4 bases at V and 0 bases at J, leaving 14 bases unmatched. CDR3 in amino acids: CASSQNRDRGLSYSYEQYF. In nucleotides, the CDR3 is TGCGCCAGCAGCCAAAACCGGGACAGGGGGCTTTCTTACTCCTACGAGCAGTACTTC.

CDR3 sequence reads: CASSPQGSIDEQYF. The DNA of the CDR3 is TGTGCCAGCAGCCCACAGGGATCTATCGACGAGCAGTACTTC. This rearrangement joins TRBV11-2 to TRBJ2-7, with a possible D match to TRBD1 (6 bases). This CDR3 spans 14 amino acids. CDR1 is SGHAT, CDR2 FQNNGV, per germline. Trimming shortened V by 5 bases and J by 5 bases, and 16 bases separated the two germline ends.

The count of this clone is one. This chain connects TRBV30 to TRBJ1-2; D ambiguous. There are 14 residues in the CDR3. V lost 1 base and J lost 5, with 14 bases in between. Germline CDR1 is GTSNPN and CDR2 is SVGIG (reference sequence). The CDR3 coding sequence is TGTGCCTGGAGTGCCGGTTCCGGTCCGTATGGCTACACCTTC. It is translated as CAWSAGSGPYGYTF.

The chain employs TRBV7-3 and TRBJ2-7; 8 bases line up with TRBD1. V shed 4 bases and J 4 bases; nucleotides not matched to a gene: 6. The germline V gene has CDR1 SGHTA and CDR2 FQGTGA. The CDR3 length is 14 residues. The CDR3 here is CASSSGQGAYEQYF. CDR3 nucleotide sequence: TGTGCCAGCAGCTCCGGGCAGGGGGCGTACGAGCAGTACTTC. The whole variable domain, remainder taken from reference TRBV7-3 and TRBJ2-7, is GAGVSQTPSNKVTEKGKYVELRCDPISGHTALYWYRQSLGQGPEFLIYFQGTGAADDSGLPNDRFFAVRPEGSVSTLKIQRTERGDSAVYLCASSSGQGAYEQYFGPGTRLTVT.

This rearrangement joins TRBV4-3 to TRBJ2-1; 12 nucleotides align to TRBD2. Germline V lookup: CDR1 LGHNA, CDR2 YSLEER. This CDR3 spans 16 amino acids. V trimming: 1 base; J trimming: 9 bases; junction bases outside the gene matches: 7. The DNA of the CDR3 is TGCGCCAGCAGCCAAGCCTCTAGCGGGGGGGCCGCTGAGCAGTTCTTC. Protein sequence: CASSQASSGGAAEQFF.

The rearrangement uses TRBV13 and TRBJ2-2; TRBD1 might be the D (5 bases). The V and J ends lost 2 bases and 7 bases respectively, with 11 bases between them. The germline CDR1 and CDR2 sequences are PRHDT and FYEKMQ (reference sequence). This CDR3 region has 14 residues. CDR3 amino acids: CASSLSRVGGELFF. The CDR3 DNA reads as TGTGCCAGCAGCTTATCCAGGGTTGGCGGGGAGCTGTTTTTT.

The V call is TRBV4-1, the J call TRBJ1-6, with 8 bases identical to TRBD1. The CDR3 has 16 amino acids. The germline V gene encodes CDR1 MGHRA and CDR2 YSYEKL. Trimming cost V 5 bases and J 5 bases; bases outside gene matches: 8. The CDR3: CASSTRDRWNNSPLHF. CDR3 sequence (DNA): TGCGCCAGCAGCACACGGGACAGGTGGAATAATTCACCCCTCCACTTT.

This sequence joins TRBV6-6 and TRBJ2-2; maybe TRBD1 (5 bases). The CDR3 spans 15 residues. V lost 6 bases and J 2 bases, leaving 13 bases between the germline ends. Looked up from germline, CDR1 is MNHNY and CDR2 is SVGAGI (reference sequence). In nucleotides, the CDR3 is TGTGCCAGCAGCCCCGACAGTGCAAACACCGGGGAGCTGTTTTTT. Its translation is CASSPDSANTGELFF.

The V call is TRBV19, the J call TRBJ2-7; 8 bases align to TRBD1. V was pared by 5 bases and J by 5 bases, with 5 bases of the junction left unmatched. Germline lookup yields CDR1 LNHDA and CDR2 SQIVND (reference sequence). This CDR3 has 13 amino acids. The CDR3 nucleotides are TGTGCCAGTAGTTTGGACAGGGAGGACGAGCAGTACTTC. Its protein is CASSLDREDEQYF.

The chain links TRBV21-1 to TRBJ1-5. TRBV21-1 corresponds to a pseudogene. This CDR3 region has 17 residues. The CDR3 loop reads CASSKGRLEVSNQPQHF. The CDR3 bases are TGTGCCAGCAGCAAAGGGCGGCTGGAGGTTAGCAATCAGCCCCAGCATTTT.

The chain joins TRBV14 to TRBJ2-4, with 9 bases aligning to TRBD1. This CDR3 region has 14 residues. The J segment lost 8 bases and the V segment lost 7 bases, leaving 9 bases of the junction unmatched. The germline V gene encodes CDR1 SGHDN and CDR2 FVKESK. The CDR3 DNA is TGTGCCAGCAAAGGGACAGGGTTTTTGGACATTCAGTACTTC. Translation: CASKGTGFLDIQYF.

The CDR3 nucleotides are TGTGCCAGCAGCTTACCGACAGGGGGAGCGGGCTACACCTTC. This gives the protein CASSLPTGGAGYTF. The chain has TRBV7-9 and TRBJ1-2; 9 bases align to TRBD1. This CDR3 has 14 amino acids. V gave up 2 bases and J gave up 8 bases; unmatched junction bases: 6. In germline, CDR1 is SEHNR, CDR2 FQNEAQ (reference sequence).

V usage is TRBV19 and J usage is TRBJ2-1, with 7 bases matching TRBD1. After removal of 7 bases from V and 7 bases from J, the junction contained 1 base not matched to a gene. Germline V gene data show CDR1 as LNHDA and CDR2 as SQIVND (reference sequence). The CDR3 runs 11 residues. CDR3 DNA: TGTGCCAGTACCAGGGGGAATGAGCAGTTCTTC. This encodes CASTRGNEQFF.

The chain links TRBV4-2 to TRBJ2-7; 9 nucleotides match TRBD2. The CDR3 consists of 16 residues. Germline values: CDR1 LGHNA, CDR2 YNFKEQ. J was trimmed by 2 bases and V by 3 bases; bases with no gene match: 8. The CDR3 spells CASSQAVAGGPYEQYF. CDR3 in DNA: TGTGCCAGCAGCCAGGCCGTTGCGGGGGGGCCCTACGAGCAGTACTTC.

CDR3 bases: TGTGCCAGCAGCGTGACAGGATCGAACACTGAAGCTTTCTTT. Its protein is CASSVTGSNTEAFF. V gene TRBV9 combines with J gene TRBJ1-1; D is possibly TRBD1 (6 bases). Germline V lookup: CDR1 SGDLS, CDR2 YYNGEE. Trimming left V 2 bases short and J 1 base short, with 9 bases between. The CDR3 has 14 residues.

This sequence joins TRBV4-3 and TRBJ2-7, with 11 bases fitting TRBD1. This CDR3 is built from 16 residues. J gave up 2 bases and V 0 bases, and 3 bases lay outside the gene matches. Germline loops: CDR1 LGHNA, CDR2 YSLEER. CDR3 residues: CASSQDMGQGAYEQYF. The CDR3 DNA follows: TGCGCCAGCAGCCAAGATATGGGACAGGGGGCCTACGAGCAGTACTTC.

The chain employs TRBV5-1 and TRBJ1-4, with TRBD1 as a possible D gene (5 bases). CDR1 and CDR2 (germline): SGHRS, YFSETQ. The V end was cut by 4 bases, the J end by 5 bases, with 15 bases between. The CDR3 spans 15 residues. The CDR3 region has the DNA TGCGCCAGCAGCCCCGAACGGGGGATGAATGAAAAACTGTTTTTT. Its protein is CASSPERGMNEKLFF. Full variable domain (outside the CDR3, taken from reference TRBV5-1 and TRBJ1-4): KAGVTQTPRYLIKTRGQQVTLSCSPISGHRSVSWYQQTPGQGLQFLFEYFSETQRNKGNFPGRFSGRQFSNSRSEMNVSTLELGDSALYLCASSPERGMNEKLFFGSGTQLSVL.

This clone showed up just once. CDR3 nucleotides: TGTGCCAGTAGTATTGTACCCGGGGGTGTAGCAGATACGCAGTATTTT. It codes for CASSIVPGGVADTQYF. The chain links TRBV19 to TRBJ2-3; possible D gene TRBD2, 6 bases. This CDR3 is 16 amino acids long. Germline assignment: CDR1 LNHDA and CDR2 SQIVND (reference sequence). The V end lost 3 bases, the J end lost 4 bases, and 17 bases lay between the germline ends. The complete variable domain, with remaining parts taken from reference TRBV19 and TRBJ2-3, reads DGGITQSPKYLFRKEGQNVTLSCEQNLNHDAMYWYRQDPGQGLRLIYYSQIVNDFQKGDIAEGYSVSREKKESFPLTVTSAQKNPTAFYLCASSIVPGGVADTQYFGPGTRLTVL.